The clone carrying this T cell receptor (beta chain) was detected a few times. The data originate from a study of OX40 agonist ivuxolimab in advanced cancers. Background on the study: Intravenous ivuxolimab was administered to patients every 2 weeks at 0.01 to 10 mg/kg. Dose-escalation patients' cancers were hepatocellular carcinoma, melanoma, renal cell or head and neck cancer.

CDR3 length: 13 amino acids. V trimming: 3 bases; J trimming: 5 bases; junction bases outside the gene matches: 2. Germline CDR1 and CDR2: KGHSH and LQKENI. Only in-frame clones appear in the TCRdb table, and some are missing; sequencing was by immunoSEQ multiplex PCR. The profile shows approximately 50,000 clones, roughly nine tenths of them singletons. Excluded were patients having autoimmune disease history or systemic immunosuppression. V is TRBV18 and J is TRBJ1-2; 8 bases map to TRBD1. The sample consisted of CD4+ or CD8+ T cells sorted from blood, taken in a trial of the OX40 agonist ivuxolimab. This receptor was identified in an adult with an advanced solid tumor such as melanoma, head and neck, liver or kidney cancer. As DNA, the CDR3 is TGTGCCAGCTCACCGGACAGGGAGTATGGCTACACCTTC. Translating it yields CASSPDREYGYTF.